The 24 T cell receptor beta chains in this list originate from one sample, sequenced in a study of cytomegalovirus exposure and HLA in healthy donors. Repertoires were generated with immunoSEQ multiplex PCR, while TCRdb's copy carries only in-frame clones and drops some. The table has 95,000 to 150,000 clones, around nine tenths seen once. Sequenced: PBMCs. The receptor set was obtained from a woman aged 18-35 years in good health and CMV-seronegative.

The chain employs TRBV9 and TRBJ2-5; D remains ambiguous. The ends were cut back, 1 base at V and 5 bases at J, with 15 bases in the middle. Looked up from germline, CDR1 is SGDLS and CDR2 is YYNGEE. The CDR3 has 15 residues. In DNA form, the CDR3 reads TGTGCCAGCAGCGTAAGGCCTAGAACATATGAGACCCAGTACTTC. The encoded protein is CASSVRPRTYETQYF.

The chain carries TRBV2 and TRBJ1-5, with 7 bases lining up with TRBD1. The V gene's germline CDR1 is SNHLY and CDR2 FYNNEI. The trim removed 5 bases at V and 3 bases at J, leaving 4 bases unmatched. This CDR3 has 14 residues. The CDR3: CASSPDRVNQPQHF. The CDR3 region has the DNA TGTGCCAGCAGTCCTGACAGGGTCAATCAGCCCCAGCATTTT.

V usage is TRBV5-1 and J usage is TRBJ2-1, with TRBD2 matching 14 bases. The CDR3 is 14 residues long. Trimming removed 8 bases from V and 9 bases from J; junction bases left unmatched: 7. Germline assignment: CDR1 SGHRS and CDR2 YFSETQ. The CDR3 is CASLPGLAGVEQFF. As DNA, the CDR3 is TGCGCCAGTCTTCCGGGACTAGCGGGAGTTGAGCAGTTCTTC.

V is TRBV10-3 and J is TRBJ1-3; D is unclear. The germline V gene has CDR1 ENHRY and CDR2 SYGVKD. Between the trimmed V and J ends, which lost 3 bases and 1 base, there was a span of 7 bases. The CDR3 spans 14 residues. The CDR3 coding sequence is TGTGCCATCAGTGATGGTCTATCTGGAAACACCATATATTTT. Residues: CAISDGLSGNTIYF.

The chain recombines TRBV7-9 with TRBJ2-7; TRBD2 is a possible D gene (6 bases). From germline, CDR1 is SEHNR and CDR2 FQNEAQ (reference sequence). The CDR3 length is 13 residues. Trimming removed 0 bases at V and 6 bases at J, with 9 bases between. The CDR3 DNA reads TGTGCCAGCAGCTTAGCGGGAGGTGGCGAGCAGTACTTC. This sequence encodes CASSLAGGGEQYF.

This clone was found a few times. No conserved phenylalanine or tryptophan ends this CDR3, so it is likely a read error. Because the CDR3's place on the DNA is in doubt, the DNA is left out and the CDR3 is given as listed by TCRdb. This chain uses TRBV2 with TRBJ1-5. Termini included, the CDR3 measures 10 amino acids. Germline V gene lookup returns CDR1 SNHLY and CDR2 FYNNEI. The CDR3 loop is CASSVPPGGP.

The gene calls are TRBV30 and TRBJ2-3; TRBD2 agrees at 7 bases. J gave up 3 bases and V 4 bases, and 7 bases lay outside the gene matches. The length of the CDR3 is 14 residues. CDR1 GTSNPN and CDR2 SVGIG come from the germline V gene (reference sequence). The CDR3 loop is CAWKGLAVTDTQYF. The CDR3 DNA is TGTGCCTGGAAGGGGCTAGCGGTAACAGATACGCAGTATTTT. Based on the CDR3 plus reference TRBV30 and TRBJ2-3, the full variable domain is SQTIHQWPATLVQPVGSPLSLECTVEGTSNPNLYWYRQAAGRGLQLLFYSVGIGQISSEVPQNLSASRPQDRQFILSSKKLLLSDSGFYLCAWKGLAVTDTQYFGPGTRLTVL.

The chain recombines TRBV5-6 with TRBJ2-7, with a tentative D call TRBD1 (5 bases). CDR3 length: 13 residues. Trimming stripped 6 bases from V and 3 bases from J, with 13 bases between. Germline V gives CDR1 SGHDT, CDR2 YYEEEE. For the CDR3, the DNA is TGTGCCAGCACTTTGGGGCGAGGCTACGAGCAGTACTTC. Its protein product is CASTLGRGYEQYF.

The V and J genes are TRBV19 and TRBJ2-5, with TRBD1 matching 7 bases. The CDR3 length is 14 residues. J was trimmed by 0 bases and V by 4 bases; bases with no gene match: 2. Germline V gene lookup returns CDR1 LNHDA and CDR2 SQIVND (reference sequence). The CDR3 coding sequence is TGTGCCAGTAGTAGCGACAGGGACCAAGAGACCCAGTACTTC. Translation gives CASSSDRDQETQYF.

The chain combines TRBV5-6 with TRBJ1-3; 8 bases fit TRBD1. This CDR3 comprises 17 residues. Germline CDR1 reads SGHDT; CDR2 reads YYEEEE. V trimming: 0 bases; J trimming: 4 bases; junction bases outside the gene matches: 9. The CDR3 DNA sequence: TGTGCCAGCAGCTTGGTTACCGTCAGGGGGCGAGGAAACACCATATATTTT. Translated: CASSLVTVRGRGNTIYF.

The chain combines TRBV27 with TRBJ2-7; 9 nucleotides align to TRBD1. V gave up 2 bases and J gave up 2 bases; unmatched junction bases: 1. The CDR3 is made up of 14 amino acids. The V gene's germline CDR1 is MNHEY and CDR2 SMNVEV (reference sequence). The CDR3 sequence is CASSLRQGAYEQYF. CDR3 coding DNA: TGTGCCAGCAGTTTACGACAGGGGGCCTACGAGCAGTACTTC.

V and J are TRBV5-1 and TRBJ2-1; TRBD2 aligns across 9 bases. Germline CDR1 SGHRS, CDR2 YFSETQ. The trim removed 2 bases at V and 4 bases at J, leaving 7 bases unmatched. CDR3 length equals 16 residues. As DNA, the CDR3 is TGCGCCAGCAGCTTCCTGACTAGCGGTCTATACAATGAGCAGTTCTTC. Amino acid sequence: CASSFLTSGLYNEQFF. Combining the CDR3 with reference TRBV5-1 and TRBJ2-1 gives the whole variable domain KAGVTQTPRYLIKTRGQQVTLSCSPISGHRSVSWYQQTPGQGLQFLFEYFSETQRNKGNFPGRFSGRQFSNSRSEMNVSTLELGDSALYLCASSFLTSGLYNEQFFGPGTRLTVL.

The rearrangement joins TRBV10-3 to TRBJ1-1; 7 bases are a match to TRBD1. CDR1 and CDR2 from the germline V gene are ENHRY and SYGVKD. V lost 6 bases and J lost 0; bases outside the gene matches: 4. The CDR3 totals 14 residues. CDR3 DNA: TGTGCCATCAGCGGCACAGGGGTGAACACTGAAGCTTTCTTT. Protein product: CAISGTGVNTEAFF.

The chain carries TRBV7-9 and TRBJ2-3; unclear D gene. Per germline, CDR1 SEHNR and CDR2 FQNEAQ (reference sequence). V was pared by 5 bases and J by 5 bases, with 11 bases between. This CDR3 has 13 residues. This CDR3 is CASSPNNGDTQYF. The CDR3 coding sequence is TGTGCCAGCAGCCCCAACAATGGAGATACGCAGTATTTT.

This clone has a single count. The V call is TRBV11-2, the J call TRBJ2-1; 11 nucleotides match TRBD2. The V gene's germline CDR1 is SGHAT and CDR2 FQNNGV. Trimming removed 2 bases from V and 5 bases from J; junction bases left unmatched: 2. The CDR3 extends over 15 amino acids. The chain's CDR3 is CASSLRGLADNEQFF. The CDR3 DNA sequence: TGTGCCAGCAGCTTAAGGGGACTAGCGGACAATGAGCAGTTCTTC. The full variable domain, with the rest looked up from reference TRBV11-2 and TRBJ2-1, is EAGVAQSPRYKIIEKRQSVAFWCNPISGHATLYWYQQILGQGPKLLIQFQNNGVVDDSQLPKDRFSAERLKGVDSTLKIQPAKLEDSAVYLCASSLRGLADNEQFFGPGTRLTVL.

The V call is TRBV5-5, the J call TRBJ2-7, with TRBD2 matching over 9 bases. V shed 3 bases, J shed 7 bases, and the junction held 11 bases outside the gene matches. The CDR3 is made up of 15 amino acids. CDR1 and CDR2 (germline): SGHKS, YYEKEE (reference sequence). CDR3 sequence reads: CASSWGLGLAWEQYF. For the CDR3, the DNA is TGTGCCAGCAGCTGGGGTTTAGGACTAGCGTGGGAGCAGTACTTC.

The chain recombines TRBV4-1 with TRBJ2-2, with 9 bases lining up with TRBD2. The germline gives CDR1 MGHRA, CDR2 YSYEKL. The junction had 7 bases not matched to a gene; V was cut back by 5 bases and J by 6 bases. This CDR3 spans 15 amino acids. The CDR3 loop reads CASSYAGLASGELFF. Here the CDR3 DNA reads TGCGCCAGCAGCTATGCCGGACTAGCGTCCGGGGAGCTGTTTTTT.

The chain recombines TRBV25-1 with TRBJ2-1; D not resolved. V dropped 3 bases and J dropped 2 bases, with 8 bases sitting between them. Germline V gene data show CDR1 as MGHDK and CDR2 as SYGVNS. This CDR3 is built from 14 residues. This CDR3 is CASSENYAYNEQFF. CDR3 in DNA: TGTGCCAGCAGTGAGAACTACGCCTACAATGAGCAGTTCTTC.

The chain's CDR3 is CASSQVYRAEYEQYF. CDR3 sequence (DNA): TGCGCCAGCAGCCAAGTTTACAGGGCGGAGTACGAGCAGTACTTC. The chain combines TRBV4-1 with TRBJ2-7; D might be TRBD1 (6 bases). The CDR3 has 15 residues. CDR1 is MGHRA, CDR2 YSYEKL, per germline. V lost 1 base and J 4 bases, leaving 14 bases between the germline ends.

This rearrangement joins TRBV4-1 to TRBJ2-1; 11 nucleotides match TRBD2. V shed 0 bases and J 1 base; nucleotides not matched to a gene: 5. Germline loops: CDR1 MGHRA, CDR2 YSYEKL. This CDR3 spans 18 amino acids. CDR3 region: CASSQDPTSGTSYNEQFF. In DNA, the CDR3 is TGCGCCAGCAGCCAAGATCCGACTAGCGGGACATCCTACAATGAGCAGTTCTTC.

The J gene is TRBJ2-7, the V gene TRBV5-1; TRBD2 matches at 13 bases. V lost 3 bases and J lost 2; bases outside the gene matches: 5. Germline CDR1 reads SGHRS; CDR2 reads YFSETQ. The CDR3 runs to 16 residues. The CDR3 sequence is CASSSGLAGLTYEQYF. CDR3 DNA sequence: TGCGCCAGCAGCTCGGGACTAGCGGGGCTCACCTACGAGCAGTACTTC.

This chain uses TRBV21-1 with TRBJ2-7; the table's D gene call, TRBD1, was not cross checked with the DNA. TRBV21-1 is given as a pseudogene. This CDR3 contains 20 residues. CDR3 bases: TGTGCCAGCAGCAAAGCTGGACGGGACAGGGCTCTGACTAGCTCCTACGAGCAGTACTTC. This codes for CASSKAGRDRALTSSYEQYF.

The chain links TRBV6-5 to TRBJ2-3; weak D call: TRBD2 (6 bases). Trimming pared 4 bases from V and 2 bases from J, leaving 13 bases between. The CDR3 consists of 15 residues. Germline values: CDR1 MNHEY, CDR2 SVGAGI. In DNA, the CDR3 is TGTGCCAGCAGTTCCTATAGCGGCTACACAGATACGCAGTATTTT. This sequence encodes CASSSYSGYTDTQYF.

The rearrangement uses TRBV7-9 and TRBJ2-1, with TRBD2 as a possible D gene (6 bases). Germline V gene lookup returns CDR1 SEHNR and CDR2 FQNEAQ (reference sequence). The CDR3 extends over 14 amino acids. Trimming removed 5 bases from V and 7 bases from J, with 15 bases in between. This CDR3 reads CASSPVGGANEQFF. CDR3 sequence (DNA): TGTGCCAGCAGCCCGGTTGGAGGGGCGAATGAGCAGTTCTTC. Variable domain in full (rest from reference TRBV7-9 and TRBJ2-1): DTGVSQNPRHKITKRGQNVTFRCDPISEHNRLYWYRQTLGQGPEFLTYFQNEAQLEKSRLLSDRFSAERPKGSFSTLEIQRTEQGDSAMYLCASSPVGGANEQFFGPGTRLTVL.